What follows are 4 T cell receptor beta chains derived from one specimen sequenced in a study of CD8 T cells in Susac syndrome. Reverse transcription of about 0.45 to 1 ug RNA was performed with random hexamers. TCRdb re-called the immunoSEQ multiplex PCR reads with MiXCR, one entry per CDR3 protein. The sample holds roughly 150,000 distinct CDR3 sequences; 85% to 95% are singletons and the top ten take about 0.16%. The sequenced sample was CD4+ T cells from PBMCs. Receptors originate from a human donor with Susac syndrome.

This rearrangement joins TRBV12-3 or TRBV12-4 to TRBJ1-2, with D perhaps TRBD1 (5 bases). V was pared by 3 bases and J by 3 bases, with 17 bases between. The CDR3 covers 16 residues. CDR3 sequence (DNA): TGTGCCAGCAGTTTCTTTCCCAGGGAGAACCACTATGGCTACACCTTC. Its translation is CASSFFPRENHYGYTF.

This sequence joins TRBV5-6 and TRBJ2-3; 8 bases are shared with TRBD2. Germline V gene lookup returns CDR1 SGHDT and CDR2 YYEEEE. The junction had 13 bases not matched to a gene; V was cut back by 4 bases and J by 6 bases. The CDR3 runs to 16 residues. The CDR3 DNA is TGTGCCAGCAGCCACGAGGCGGGGGGCTTGGTCGATACGCAGTATTTT. It is translated as CASSHEAGGLVDTQYF.

Turning to this clonotype: Since the CDR3 does not end with the conserved phenylalanine or tryptophan, this likely comes from a read error. The V gene is TRBV7-2, the J gene TRBJ1-5; D gene uncertain. Germline V lookup: CDR1 SGHTA, CDR2 FQGNSA. This CDR3 has 13 amino acids. V shed 5 bases and J shed 1 base, with 6 bases lying between them. DNA for the CDR3: TGTGCCAGCAGCATCAGAAGCAATCAGCCCCAGCATCTT. As protein: CASSIRSNQPQHL.

J is TRBJ2-7 and V is TRBV7-2; D perhaps matches TRBD1 (5 bases). CDR1 is SGHTA and CDR2 is FQGNSA in the germline V gene. This CDR3 region has 15 residues. V was shortened by 5 bases and J by 6 bases, with 20 bases between the two germline ends. The CDR3: CASSQPEYSDSEQYF. For the CDR3, the DNA is TGTGCCAGCAGCCAACCGGAATACTCAGACAGCGAGCAGTACTTC. Full variable domain (remainder filled in from reference TRBV7-2 and TRBJ2-7): GAGVSQSPSNKVTEKGKDVELRCDPISGHTALYWYRQSLGQGLEFLIYFQGNSAPDKSGLPSDRFSAERTGGSVSTLTIQRTQQEDSAVYLCASSQPEYSDSEQYFGPGTRLTVT.